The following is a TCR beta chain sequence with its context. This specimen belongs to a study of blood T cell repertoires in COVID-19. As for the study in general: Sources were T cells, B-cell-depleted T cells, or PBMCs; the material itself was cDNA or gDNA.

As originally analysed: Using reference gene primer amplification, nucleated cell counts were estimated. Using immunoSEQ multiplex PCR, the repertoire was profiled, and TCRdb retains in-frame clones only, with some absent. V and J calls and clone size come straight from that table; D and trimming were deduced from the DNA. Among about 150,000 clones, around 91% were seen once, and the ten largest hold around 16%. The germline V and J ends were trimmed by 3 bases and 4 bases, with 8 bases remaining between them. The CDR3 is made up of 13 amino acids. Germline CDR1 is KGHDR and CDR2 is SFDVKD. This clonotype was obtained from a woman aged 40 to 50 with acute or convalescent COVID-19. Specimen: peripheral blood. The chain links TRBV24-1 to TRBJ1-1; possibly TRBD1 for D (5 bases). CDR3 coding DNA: TGTGCCACCAGTGATGCAGGGTTCACTGAAGCTTTCTTT. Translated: CATSDAGFTEAFF.